This T cell receptor (beta chain) is from a study of blood T cell repertoires in COVID-19. Study-wide context: Samples of COVID-19 (acute and convalescent) were obtained from the United States, Italy and Spain. T cells, B-cell-depleted T cells, or PBMCs supplied cDNA or gDNA.

This CDR3 comprises 13 residues. V was clipped by 5 bases and J by 6 bases, with 14 bases between them. Germline CDR1 reads LGHDT; CDR2 reads YNNKEL (reference sequence). Original processing methods: How many nucleated cells were present was estimated from reference gene primer amplification. The protocol was immunoSEQ multiplex PCR, while the TCRdb copy is restricted to in-frame clones and leaves out a portion. D and trimming were read from the DNA, whereas the V and J calls and clone size are those reported in that table. Among some 380,000 clones, 90% were seen once, and the ten largest hold 6.5%.

The sequenced sample was peripheral blood. This sequence was found in a man aged 18 to 29 with active or convalescent COVID-19. This chain links TRBV3-1 (or the pseudogene TRBV3-2) with TRBJ2-7; D unresolved. CDR3 protein: CASSSHNYLEQYF. The CDR3 nucleotides read TGTGCCAGCAGCTCACATAATTACCTCGAGCAGTACTTC.